A selection of T cell receptor beta chains follows, all from one sample in a study of T-cell memory formation after mild COVID-19. TCRdb independently ran MiXCR on the 5' RACE reads; one entry per CDR3 protein. The data contain a few hundred thousand distinct CDR3 sequences, approximately 21% of them seen just once; the ten biggest clones take up 7% to 9%. Sequences were obtained from PBMCs or a T cell subset sorted from them (not recorded which). The receptors were gathered from an adult woman who had mild COVID-19 (a few samples of this study predate the infection). Cell type and time point are not known. Each CDR3 is given with its conserved first and last residue. The order of the fields is J gene, D gene, V gene, CDR3 protein. A D gene is named only where the DNA matches it firmly.

>TRBJ1-1|NA|TRBV7-8
CASSLVGLVNTEAFF
>TRBJ2-3|TRBD2|TRBV4-2
CASSPAETSGSTDTQYF
>TRBJ2-7|NA|TRBV4-2
CASSQEVQLPFYEQYF
>TRBJ1-2|NA|TRBV20-1
CSAQQNGYTF
>TRBJ2-3|TRBD2|TRBV7-2
CASSLAPGAGEVDTQYF
>TRBJ2-1|NA|TRBV7-9
CASSQDRSGYNEQFF
>TRBJ2-7|NA|TRBV7-9
CASSSPHRGGTYEQYF
>TRBJ2-3|NA|TRBV19
CASSIPTRSTDTQYF
>TRBJ1-1|NA|TRBV21-1
CASSRPDRPRTEAFF
>TRBJ1-6|NA|TRBV6-1
CASSEQAGANSPLHF
>TRBJ2-3|NA|TRBV5-1
CASSSRDFTDTQYF
>TRBJ2-1|TRBD2|TRBV15
CATSQRGGDEQFF
>TRBJ2-1|TRBD2|TRBV6-2/TRBV6-3
CASSRGTSGTRREQFF
>TRBJ1-1|TRBD1|TRBV24-1
CATSDPGTGNTEAFF
>TRBJ1-2|NA|TRBV27
CASSLNSNYGYTF
>TRBJ1-1|NA|TRBV9
CASSVDGGVLGVNTEAFF
>TRBJ2-3|TRBD1|TRBV5-1
CASSHSPGQTTDTQYF
>TRBJ2-1|TRBD2|TRBV7-2
CASSLLAGDHNEQFF
>TRBJ2-5|NA|TRBV7-6
CASSSTGSRETQYF
>TRBJ2-2|NA|TRBV12-3/TRBV12-4
CASRRQSNTGELFF
>TRBJ2-1|TRBD2|TRBV14
CASSQLDPGLYDEQFF
>TRBJ1-1|NA|TRBV20-1
CSAPNPEDTEAFF
>TRBJ2-5|NA|TRBV30
CAWSKETQYF
>TRBJ2-5|NA|TRBV29-1
CSVGHPGWGETQYF
>TRBJ2-3|TRBD2|TRBV29-1
CSVVRISGGFSTDTQYF
>TRBJ2-5|NA|TRBV5-1
CASSLEGNGETQYF
>TRBJ2-7|NA|TRBV5-1
CASSVTGDSSYEQYF
>TRBJ2-1|NA|TRBV7-2
CASSLDLIGQFF
>TRBJ2-3|NA|TRBV4-1
CASSQEGRNTDTQYF
>TRBJ1-1|NA|TRBV7-9
CASSLTGARGTEAFF
>TRBJ1-1|NA|TRBV7-2
CASSLDRRTEAFF
>TRBJ2-1|NA|TRBV14
CASSLQRNEQFF
>TRBJ1-4|NA|TRBV9
CASSVEGRGGTNEKLFF
>TRBJ2-2|TRBD1|TRBV24-1
CATSDPDRGNTGELFF
>TRBJ2-3|TRBD1|TRBV7-9
CASSFVPGGPTDTQYF
>TRBJ1-5|NA|TRBV6-6
CASSQTDARGLLDQPQHF
>TRBJ1-5|NA|TRBV20-1
CSARGPTVSNQPQHF
>TRBJ2-3|TRBD1|TRBV12-3/TRBV12-4
CASKVDRVTDTQYF
>TRBJ2-7|NA|TRBV5-5
CASSFRTVPYEQYF
>TRBJ2-1|NA|TRBV21-1
CASSKWRYNEQFF
>TRBJ1-1|NA|TRBV12-3/TRBV12-4
CASSLSLVGEAFF
>TRBJ2-2|TRBD1|TRBV11-2
CASSSSQGADWTGELFF
>TRBJ2-3|TRBD2|TRBV10-3
CAISEGLAGRTDTQYF
>TRBJ1-1|NA|TRBV29-1
CSVGDPGTEAFF
>TRBJ1-6|NA|TRBV19
CASSMDWGRPLHF
>TRBJ2-7|TRBD2|TRBV6-2/TRBV6-3
CASSYGPSGRSYEQYF
>TRBJ2-3|NA|TRBV15
CATSTTGTDTQYF
>TRBJ2-2|NA|TRBV4-3
CASSQVFRDRVSGELFF
>TRBJ1-2|TRBD1|TRBV20-1
CSARDTGGAYYGYTF
>TRBJ1-1|NA|TRBV7-8
CASSAVTGTEAFF
>TRBJ2-7|NA|TRBV20-1
CSASGLAWNEQYF
>TRBJ2-1|TRBD2|TRBV5-6
CASTRWLAGVNEQFF
>TRBJ1-2|NA|TRBV7-2
CASSLTGREDGYTF